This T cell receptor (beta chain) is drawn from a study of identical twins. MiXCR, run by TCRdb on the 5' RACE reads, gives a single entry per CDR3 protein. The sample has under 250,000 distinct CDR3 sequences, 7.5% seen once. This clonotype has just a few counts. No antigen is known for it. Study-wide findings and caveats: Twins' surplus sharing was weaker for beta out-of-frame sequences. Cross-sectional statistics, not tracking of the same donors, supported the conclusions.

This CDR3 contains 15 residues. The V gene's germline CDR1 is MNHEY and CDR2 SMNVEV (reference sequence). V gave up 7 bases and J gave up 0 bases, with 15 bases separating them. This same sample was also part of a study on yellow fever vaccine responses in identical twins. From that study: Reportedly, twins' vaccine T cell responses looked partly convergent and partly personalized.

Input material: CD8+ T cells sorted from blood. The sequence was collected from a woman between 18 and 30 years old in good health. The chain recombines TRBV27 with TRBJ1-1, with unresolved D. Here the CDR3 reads CASKPYGEMNTEAFF. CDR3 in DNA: TGTGCCAGCAAACCCTATGGGGAAATGAACACTGAAGCTTTCTTT.